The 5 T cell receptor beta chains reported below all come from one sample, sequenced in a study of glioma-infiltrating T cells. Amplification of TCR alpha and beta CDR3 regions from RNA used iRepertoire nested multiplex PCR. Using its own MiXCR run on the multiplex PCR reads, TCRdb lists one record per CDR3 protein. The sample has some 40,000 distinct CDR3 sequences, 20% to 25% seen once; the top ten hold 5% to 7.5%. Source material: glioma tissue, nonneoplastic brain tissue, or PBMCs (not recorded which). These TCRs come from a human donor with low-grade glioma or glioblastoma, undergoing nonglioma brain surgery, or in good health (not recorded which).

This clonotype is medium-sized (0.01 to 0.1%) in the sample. This CDR3 reads CSARDGQVGYTF. For the CDR3, the DNA is TGCAGTGCTAGAGACGGACAGGTGGGCTACACCTTC. The chain employs TRBV20-1 and TRBJ1-2; TRBD1 matches 7 bases. This CDR3 region has 12 residues. CDR1 is DFQATT, CDR2 SNEGSKA, per germline (reference sequence). V lost 0 bases, J lost 8 bases, and 3 bases stayed unmatched.

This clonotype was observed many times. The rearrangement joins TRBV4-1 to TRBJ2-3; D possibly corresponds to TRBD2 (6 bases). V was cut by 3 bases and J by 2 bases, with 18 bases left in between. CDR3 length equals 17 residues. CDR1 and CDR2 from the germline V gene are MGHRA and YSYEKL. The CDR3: CASSQTPRGTLTDTQYF. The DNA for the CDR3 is TGCGCCAGCAGCCAGACCCCCCGCGGGACCCTCACAGATACGCAGTATTTT.

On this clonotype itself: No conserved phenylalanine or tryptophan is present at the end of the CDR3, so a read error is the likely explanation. The CDR3 loop is CSARDRVTEAFL. The CDR3 coding sequence is TGCAGTGCTAGAGATCGGGTGACTGAAGCTTTCCTT. The chain is built from TRBV20-1 and TRBJ1-1; D unresolved. The germline gives CDR1 DFQATT, CDR2 SNEGSKA (reference sequence). The CDR3 is 12 amino acids. V lost 0 bases to trimming and J lost 5 bases, with 7 bases between them.

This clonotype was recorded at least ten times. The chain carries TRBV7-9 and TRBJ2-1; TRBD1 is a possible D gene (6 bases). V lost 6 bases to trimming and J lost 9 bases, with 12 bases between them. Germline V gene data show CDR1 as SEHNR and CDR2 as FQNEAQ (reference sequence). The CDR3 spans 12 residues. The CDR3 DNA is TGTGCCAGCAGTCCAACAGGGATTGAGCAGTTCTTC. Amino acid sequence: CASSPTGIEQFF.

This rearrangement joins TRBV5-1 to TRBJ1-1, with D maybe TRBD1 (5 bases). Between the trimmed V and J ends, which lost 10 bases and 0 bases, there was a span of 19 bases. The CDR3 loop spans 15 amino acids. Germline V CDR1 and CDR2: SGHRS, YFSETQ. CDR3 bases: TGCGCCCGCCGCTTGGCAAGGGGCATGAACACTGAAGCTTTCTTT. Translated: CARRLARGMNTEAFF.